A selection of T cell receptor beta chains follows, all from one sample in a study of regulatory T cells in long-lasting Graves disease. TCRdb reanalysed the multiplex PCR reads using MiXCR and keeps one entry per CDR3 protein. The table records about 420,000 distinct CDR3 sequences, about 16% of them present only once. These data were also reused for a study on T cells in Graves' hyperthyroidism and ophthalmopathy.

The material sequenced was peripheral blood mononuclear cells (PBMCs), taken at new diagnosis, from a patient treated with antithyroid drugs. The receptors derive from a woman between 18 and 29 years old with Graves disease. Both conserved end residues are part of each CDR3. The order of the fields is D gene, J gene, clone size, V gene, CDR3 protein, CDR3 DNA. D genes are given only for firm matches. Where a row states a size, it is once, few, many or the class of an expanded clone; other rows omit it.

.,TRBJ1-1,many,TRBV18,CASSPGGNTEAFF,TGTGCCAGCTCCCCGGGGGGGAACACTGAAGCTTTCTTT
TRBD1,TRBJ2-7,many,TRBV5-1,CASSLDAGGFYEQYF,TGCGCCAGCAGCTTGGACGCAGGGGGCTTTTACGAGCAGTACTTC
.,TRBJ2-3,many,TRBV28,CASSFPGGTQYF,TGTGCCAGCAGTTTTCCCGGAGGTACGCAGTATTTT
TRBD1,TRBJ2-7,many,TRBV5-5,CASSIGQGGLVAYEQYF,TGTGCCAGCAGCATAGGACAGGGGGGACTAGTAGCCTACGAGCAGTACTTC
TRBD2,TRBJ2-1,.,TRBV12-3/TRBV12-4,CASSLTRAGPHNEQFF,TGTGCCAGCAGTTTAACGAGAGCGGGGCCTCACAATGAGCAGTTCTTC
TRBD2,TRBJ2-3,many,TRBV20-1,CSAPAYLAGGTGDTQYF,TGCAGTGCCCCCGCCTATCTAGCGGGAGGGACTGGGGATACGCAGTATTTT
.,TRBJ2-7,many,TRBV9,CASSAFGGSYEQYF,TGTGCCAGCAGCGCCTTTGGGGGCTCCTACGAGCAGTACTTC
TRBD1,TRBJ1-1,few,TRBV19,CASRQGLWYTEAFF,TGTGCCAGTAGACAGGGGCTCTGGTACACTGAAGCTTTCTTT
TRBD1,TRBJ2-5,few,TRBV7-9,CASSFGTDETQYF,TGTGCCAGCAGCTTCGGGACAGACGAGACCCAGTACTTC
.,TRBJ2-4,.,TRBV2,CASSGGLLAKNIQYF,TGTGCCAGCAGTGGCGGACTACTAGCCAAAAACATTCAGTACTTC
.,TRBJ1-1,.,TRBV18,CASSPGFLYQAFF,TGTGCCAGCTCACCGGGATTCCTTTACCAAGCTTTCTTT
TRBD2,TRBJ2-3,few,TRBV7-2,CASGNPPGLAGADMQYF,TGTGCCAGCGGAAATCCCCCGGGACTAGCGGGAGCAGATATGCAGTATTTT
TRBD2,TRBJ2-7,many,TRBV28,CASSQAGVSYEQYF,TGTGCCAGCAGTCAAGCGGGAGTCTCATACGAGCAGTACTTC
.,TRBJ2-3,.,TRBV10-1,CASSVGGSHSTDTQYF,TGCGCCAGCAGTGTTGGTGGGAGCCACAGCACAGATACGCAGTATTTT
TRBD1,TRBJ2-7,.,TRBV24-1,CATRTGGREQYF,TGTGCCACCAGGACAGGGGGTCGGGAGCAGTACTTC
.,TRBJ1-5,many,TRBV28,CASYREGNQPQHF,TGTGCCAGCTACAGGGAGGGCAATCAGCCCCAGCATTTT
.,TRBJ2-5,many,TRBV7-2,CASADAETQYF,TGTGCCAGCGCGGATGCAGAGACCCAGTACTTC
.,TRBJ2-5,.,TRBV7-2,CASSKAFETQYF,TGTGCCAGCAGCAAAGCCTTTGAGACCCAGTACTTC
TRBD2,TRBJ2-1,few,TRBV30,CARTSGNYEQFF,TGTGCCAGGACTAGCGGGAACTATGAGCAGTTCTTC
TRBD2,TRBJ2-7,.,TRBV5-1,CASSSGIARYEQYF,TGCGCCAGCAGCAGCGGGATAGCTCGCTACGAGCAGTACTTC
TRBD2,TRBJ2-7,.,TRBV28,CASSLRAGTSAVTVHEQYF,TGTGCCAGCAGTTTAAGGGCAGGAACTAGCGCCGTGACGGTCCACGAGCAGTACTTC
.,TRBJ2-5,few,TRBV3-1,CASSQVDGSRTQYF,TGTGCCAGCAGCCAAGTAGACGGTTCACGGACCCAGTACTTC
TRBD1,TRBJ1-1,.,TRBV10-3,CAISSGGTEAFF,TGTGCCATCAGTTCAGGGGGCACTGAAGCTTTCTTT
.,TRBJ1-6,.,TRBV9,CASSGSSYNSPLHF,TGTGCCAGCAGCGGTAGCTCCTATAATTCACCCCTCCACTTT
.,TRBJ1-4,many,TRBV7-9,CASRSGVGATNEKLFF,TGTGCCAGCAGGTCGGGTGTTGGTGCAACTAATGAAAAACTGTTTTTT
.,TRBJ2-1,few,TRBV6-1,CASRQGLYNEQFF,TGTGCCAGTCGACAGGGACTATACAATGAGCAGTTCTTC
.,TRBJ2-1,.,TRBV9,CASSLFRRENPYNEQFF,TGCGCCAGCAGCTTGTTCCGCCGGGAGAACCCTTACAATGAGCAGTTCTTC
.,TRBJ2-1,.,TRBV7-9,CASRKGGDEQFF,TGTGCCAGCCGGAAGGGGGGCGATGAGCAGTTCTTC
.,TRBJ1-2,many,TRBV20-1,CSAGKWDYGYTF,TGCAGTGCTGGGAAATGGGACTATGGCTACACCTTC
TRBD1,TRBJ2-6,few,TRBV7-2,CASSLRGTGGTGANVLTF,TGTGCCAGCAGCTTAAGAGGGACAGGGGGCACGGGGGCCAACGTCCTGACTTTC
.,TRBJ1-1,many,TRBV7-2,CASSPRAVLFLNTEAFF,TGTGCCAGCAGCCCGCGGGCCGTCTTATTTTTGAACACTGAAGCTTTCTTT
.,TRBJ2-1,.,TRBV6-1,CATTPGWDEQFF,TGTGCCACCACCCCTGGGTGGGATGAGCAGTTCTTC
.,TRBJ2-1,many,TRBV7-2,CASQKSRGKGYNEQFF,TGTGCCAGCCAAAAGTCGAGGGGAAAAGGGTACAATGAGCAGTTCTTC
.,TRBJ2-5,many,TRBV13,CASSPSRGFPIQETQYF,TGTGCCAGCAGCCCCTCACGAGGATTTCCGATTCAAGAGACCCAGTACTTC
.,TRBJ2-3,many,TRBV27,CASSLLTLQGTDTQYF,TGTGCCAGCAGTTTATTGACCCTCCAGGGTACAGATACGCAGTATTTT
TRBD1,TRBJ1-5,few,TRBV15,CATSRGPGQYNQPQHF,TGTGCCACCAGCAGAGGTCCGGGACAGTACAATCAGCCCCAGCATTTT
TRBD2,TRBJ2-1,many,TRBV12-3/TRBV12-4,CASSLFRREGHEFF,TGTGCCAGCAGTTTATTCCGGCGGGAGGGCCATGAGTTCTTC
TRBD2,TRBJ2-7,.,TRBV30,CAWTSGYEQYF,TGTGCCTGGACTAGCGGTTACGAGCAGTACTTC
.,TRBJ1-1,many,TRBV28,CASRSSNTEAFF,TGTGCCAGCAGGTCATCGAACACTGAAGCTTTCTTT
TRBD2,TRBJ2-1,.,TRBV20-1,CSASSGYYNEQFF,TGCAGTGCAAGTAGCGGGTACTACAATGAGCAGTTCTTC